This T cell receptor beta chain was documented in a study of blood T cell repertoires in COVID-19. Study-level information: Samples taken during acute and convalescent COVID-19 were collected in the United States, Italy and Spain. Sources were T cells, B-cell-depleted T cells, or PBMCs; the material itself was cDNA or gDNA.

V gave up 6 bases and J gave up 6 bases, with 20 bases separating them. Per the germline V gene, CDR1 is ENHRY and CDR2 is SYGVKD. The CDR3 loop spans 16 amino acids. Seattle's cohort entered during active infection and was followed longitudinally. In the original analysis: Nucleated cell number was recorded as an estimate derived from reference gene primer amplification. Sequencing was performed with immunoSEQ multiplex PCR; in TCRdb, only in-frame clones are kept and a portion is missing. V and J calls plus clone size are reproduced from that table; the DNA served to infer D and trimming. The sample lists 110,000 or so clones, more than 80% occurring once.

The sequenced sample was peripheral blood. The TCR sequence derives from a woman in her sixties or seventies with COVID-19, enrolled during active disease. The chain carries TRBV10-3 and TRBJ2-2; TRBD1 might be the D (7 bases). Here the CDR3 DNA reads TGTGCCATCAGCAGGGGACAGCGGGTCTGGCCCGGGGAGCTGTTTTTT. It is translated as CAISRGQRVWPGELFF.